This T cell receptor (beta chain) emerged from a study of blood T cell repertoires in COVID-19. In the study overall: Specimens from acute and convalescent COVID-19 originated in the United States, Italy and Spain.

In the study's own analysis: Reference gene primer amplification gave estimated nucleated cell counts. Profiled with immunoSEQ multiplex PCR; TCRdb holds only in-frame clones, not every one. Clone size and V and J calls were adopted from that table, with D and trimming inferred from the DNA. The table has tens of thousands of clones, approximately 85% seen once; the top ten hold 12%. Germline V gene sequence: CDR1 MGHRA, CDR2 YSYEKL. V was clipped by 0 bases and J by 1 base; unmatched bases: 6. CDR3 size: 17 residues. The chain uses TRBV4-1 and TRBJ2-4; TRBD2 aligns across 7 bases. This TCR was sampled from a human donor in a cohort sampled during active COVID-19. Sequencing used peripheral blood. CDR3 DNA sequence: TGCGCCAGCAGCCAAGAGGTCGGGCGGGGGGCCAAAAACATTCAGTACTTC. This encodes CASSQEVGRGAKNIQYF.